Included here is one TCR beta chain sequence, with context. The germline V gene encodes CDR1 SGDLS and CDR2 YYNGEE. V shed 4 bases, J shed 0 bases, and the junction held 7 bases outside the gene matches. The CDR3 sequence is 16 residues long. The data were produced by immunoSEQ multiplex PCR, yet TCRdb's version contains in-frame clones alone and is incomplete. In the table there are fewer than 350,000 clones, 85% of which are singletons. This entry is derived from a study of blood T cell repertoires in COVID-19. Sequencing was carried out using PBMCs or T cells enriched from blood (not recorded which). The sequence was collected from a woman between 45 and 60 years old who had recovered from COVID-19. The chain couples TRBV9 to TRBJ2-3; 8 bases map to TRBD2. This CDR3 reads CASSLGLAQSTDTQYF. In DNA form, the CDR3 reads TGTGCCAGCAGCCTCGGACTAGCCCAGAGCACAGATACGCAGTATTTT.